The clone carrying this TCR beta chain was picked up many times. Its antigen is not identified. These data originate in a study of early T cells in non-severe SARS-CoV-2 infection. About the research overall: Unsorted whole-blood RNA was sequenced in bulk, leaving chains unpaired.

Germline V lookup: CDR1 LNHDA, CDR2 SQIVND (reference sequence). With 10 bases removed from V and 4 bases from J, the gap between germline ends came to 20 bases. The CDR3 contains 15 residues. Molecules of cDNA were individually given unique molecular identifiers that were attached to them. TCRdb re-derived calls from the 5' RACE reads in MiXCR, one entry per CDR3 protein. The sample records around 47,000 distinct CDR3 sequences, 9.5% to 13% being singletons. Notes on the study in general: Clonotype matching in VDJdb favored anti-spike CD8 responses and did not capture private and CD4 specificities.

Source material: whole blood. The sequence was obtained from an adult who was a healthcare worker with PCR-confirmed SARS-CoV-2 infection or an uninfected control (not recorded which). The chain carries TRBV19 and TRBJ2-1; D gene ambiguous. DNA for the CDR3: TGTGCCACTTCACCGGGCCAACGGCCGTACAATGAGCAGTTCTTC. It is translated as CATSPGQRPYNEQFF.